The T cell receptor beta chain described here comes from a study of cytomegalovirus exposure and HLA in healthy donors. V dropped 3 bases and J dropped 3 bases, with 9 bases sitting between them. Per the germline V gene, CDR1 is SQVTM and CDR2 is ANQGSEA. The CDR3 length is 12 residues. 60 Vbeta and 13 Jbeta primers were used in PCR. Data came from immunoSEQ multiplex PCR; TCRdb stores just in-frame clones and leaves some out. The sample consists of approximately 79,000 clones, roughly 72% of them appearing once. Each donor was nominally healthy when sampled (though unrecorded immune exposures were likely). Notes on the study in general: In a later analysis, across HLA loci, associated TCR counts were highest for DRB1, lowest for HLA-C.

Regarding this clone: The target antigen is unknown. Different DNA sequences within this sample yield the same CDR3.

Sequences were obtained from PBMCs. This chain joins TRBV29-1 and TRBJ2-7, with D perhaps matching TRBD2 (5 bases). The sequence came from a man in his forties in good health and CMV-seropositive. The CDR3: CSVELRDYEQYF. In nucleotides, the CDR3 is TGCAGCGTTGAGCTGAGGGACTACGAGCAGTACTTC.